A selection of T cell receptor beta chains follows, all from one sample in a study of T cells in Graves' hyperthyroidism and ophthalmopathy. TCRdb re-called the multiplex PCR reads with MiXCR, one entry per CDR3 protein. The data contain under 300,000 distinct CDR3 sequences, more than 12% of them singletons. The sequencing sample was made of blood. The receptors derive from a woman aged 40 to 49 with Graves' hyperthyroidism that later progressed to Graves' ophthalmopathy. Each CDR3 is given with its conserved first and last residue. D genes are given only for firm matches. Rows may omit the clone size; those that give it use once, few, many or a size class.

clone_size d_call j_call v_call cdr3_aa cdr3_nt
many NA TRBJ1-1 TRBV12-3/TRBV12-4 CATTRGAGNTEAFF TGTGCCACGACAAGGGGCGCGGGGAACACTGAAGCTTTCTTT
many NA TRBJ1-4 TRBV20-1 CSARHPLVATNEKLFF TGCAGTGCCCGTCACCCTTTGGTTGCAACTAATGAAAAACTGTTTTTT
many NA TRBJ2-3 TRBV10-3 CAISDPGSGTDTQYF TGTGCCATCAGTGACCCAGGATCCGGCACAGATACGCAGTATTTT
NA TRBD1 TRBJ2-7 TRBV7-9 CASSGVGQINFYEQYF TGTGCCAGCAGCGGGGTGGGACAGATTAATTTCTACGAGCAGTACTTC
NA NA TRBJ1-1 TRBV10-2 CASSESTVMNTEAFF TGCGCCAGCAGTGAGTCTACAGTGATGAACACTGAAGCTTTCTTT
many TRBD2 TRBJ2-1 TRBV28 CASSFPASGRAMLDEQFF TGTGCCAGCAGTTTCCCCGCGTCCGGGAGGGCGATGTTAGATGAGCAGTTCTTC
many NA TRBJ1-6 TRBV20-1 CSAGGDEAGPLHF TGCAGTGCTGGGGGGGATGAGGCAGGACCCCTCCACTTT
NA TRBD2 TRBJ2-7 TRBV27 CASSPGTSGGVYEQYF TGTGCCAGCAGTCCTGGGACTAGCGGGGGGGTATACGAGCAGTACTTC
many NA TRBJ2-7 TRBV5-1 CASSWGPRKAGKHYEQYF TGCGCCAGCAGCTGGGGCCCCAGAAAGGCGGGAAAGCACTACGAGCAGTACTTC
once TRBD2 TRBJ2-5 TRBV28 CASTSGTSAKTQYF TGTGCCAGCACCTCGGGTACTAGCGCAAAGACCCAGTACTTC
many TRBD1 TRBJ1-1 TRBV29-1 CSVAGGQRGTEAFF TGCAGCGTTGCCGGGGGACAGCGTGGGACTGAAGCTTTCTTT
many TRBD2 TRBJ2-1 TRBV29-1 CSVEGTSGSNSYNEQFF TGCAGCGTTGAGGGAACTAGCGGGAGTAACTCCTACAATGAGCAGTTCTTC
many TRBD2 TRBJ2-1 TRBV6-1 CASSSRRDRLNSGSYNEQFF TGTGCCAGCAGTTCCCGCCGGGACCGGCTAAATAGCGGGAGTTACAATGAGCAGTTCTTC
NA TRBD1 TRBJ2-7 TRBV4-1 CASSQDIFGGTGGLEQYF TGCGCCAGCAGCCAAGATATTTTCGGTGGGACAGGGGGCCTAGAGCAGTACTTC
few TRBD1 TRBJ2-1 TRBV6-1 CASSGKWGQGRNNEQFF TGTGCCAGCAGTGGCAAATGGGGACAGGGTAGGAACAATGAGCAGTTCTTC
many NA TRBJ1-2 TRBV6-5 CASSYSGTGEGYGYTF TGTGCCAGCAGTTACTCCGGGACGGGGGAGGGGTATGGCTACACCTTC
many NA TRBJ2-1 TRBV27 CASSLFRLGSYNEQFF TGTGCCAGCAGTTTATTCCGTTTAGGCTCCTACAATGAGCAGTTCTTC
few NA TRBJ2-7 TRBV20-1 CSASRIGAEEQYF TGCAGTGCTAGCCGCATTGGGGCGGAAGAGCAGTACTTC
NA NA TRBJ2-1 TRBV4-1 CASSYPEAHNEQFF TGCGCCAGCAGCTACCCAGAGGCTCACAATGAGCAGTTCTTC
many NA TRBJ1-5 TRBV28 CASLEGTESWGGNQPQHF TGTGCCAGCCTAGAAGGTACGGAAAGCTGGGGTGGCAATCAGCCCCAGCATTTT
NA TRBD1 TRBJ1-2 TRBV5-1 CASSLGTGSNYGYTF TGCGCCAGCAGCTTGGGGACAGGGAGTAACTATGGCTACACCTTC
many NA TRBJ1-1 TRBV30 CAWNPGNTEAFF TGTGCCTGGAATCCAGGGAACACTGAAGCTTTCTTT
many NA TRBJ1-1 TRBV28 CASSIPSEGVNTEAFF TGTGCCAGCAGTATACCTTCGGAGGGAGTGAACACTGAAGCTTTCTTT
many NA TRBJ2-3 TRBV7-2 CASSFYSDTQYF TGTGCCAGCAGCTTTTACTCAGATACGCAGTATTTT
many NA TRBJ2-7 TRBV5-1 CASSYGPDGYYEQYF TGCGCCAGCAGCTATGGACCGGACGGTTACTACGAGCAGTACTTC
many TRBD2 TRBJ2-7 TRBV5-1 CASSKGPGLALYEQYF TGCGCCAGCAGCAAGGGACCGGGACTAGCTCTATACGAGCAGTACTTC
NA NA TRBJ2-1 TRBV4-1 CASSQDRLNEQFF TGCGCCAGCAGCCAAGACCGGTTAAATGAGCAGTTCTTC
many TRBD1 TRBJ1-5 TRBV5-1 CASSLGQGSNQPQHF TGCGCCAGCAGCTTAGGACAGGGAAGCAATCAGCCCCAGCATTTT
many TRBD2 TRBJ2-3 TRBV11-3 CASSLREGLGTQYF TGTGCCAGCAGCTTACGGGAGGGCCTCGGTACGCAGTATTTT
NA NA TRBJ2-2 TRBV19 CASSMITGELFF TGTGCCAGTAGTATGATAACCGGGGAGCTGTTTTTT
NA NA TRBJ2-7 TRBV28 CASSFSFVAPAYEQYF TGTGCCAGCAGTTTTTCGTTTGTGGCCCCCGCCTACGAGCAGTACTTC
NA TRBD1 TRBJ1-6 TRBV12-3/TRBV12-4 CASDSTGTGLSPLHF TGTGCCAGCGACAGTACCGGGACAGGGTTATCACCCCTCCACTTT
many TRBD2 TRBJ2-5 TRBV7-8 CASSLRLAGSETQYF TGTGCCAGCAGCTTAAGACTAGCGGGGTCAGAGACCCAGTACTTC
many TRBD1 TRBJ2-7 TRBV9 CASSGTAISYEQYF TGTGCCAGCAGTGGGACAGCCATCTCCTACGAGCAGTACTTC
many NA TRBJ1-4 TRBV2 CASSEGGINRANEKLFF TGTGCCAGCAGTGAAGGGGGGATAAACAGGGCTAATGAAAAACTGTTTTTT
NA TRBD2 TRBJ2-1 TRBV7-9 CASSLNAGVGHNEQFF TGTGCCAGCAGCTTAAACGCGGGAGTAGGCCACAATGAGCAGTTCTTC
many TRBD2 TRBJ2-7 TRBV6-5 CASSYRGTREQYF TGTGCCAGCAGTTACCGAGGGACTAGGGAGCAGTACTTC
NA NA TRBJ2-5 TRBV29-1 CSVAWVQGQETQYF TGCAGCGTTGCTTGGGTCCAGGGCCAAGAGACCCAGTACTTC
NA TRBD2 TRBJ2-3 TRBV20-1 CSARRPGLAGTADTQYF TGCAGTGCTAGACGTCCGGGACTAGCGGGAACTGCAGATACGCAGTATTTT
many NA TRBJ2-2 TRBV7-9 CASTFRDMRNTGELFF TGTGCCAGCACCTTCCGGGACATGCGGAACACCGGGGAGCTGTTTTTT
NA TRBD2 TRBJ2-3 TRBV6-1 CASFPLGGLAGGPLTQYF TGTGCCAGCTTCCCCTTGGGAGGACTAGCGGGAGGGCCGTTGACGCAGTATTTT
many NA TRBJ1-1 TRBV28 CASSLNLNGPLGHTEAFF TGTGCCAGCAGTTTAAATTTAAATGGGCCCCTTGGCCACACTGAAGCTTTCTTT
NA TRBD1 TRBJ1-1 TRBV4-2 CASSHPRTGEAEAFF TGTGCCAGCAGCCATCCACGGACAGGGGAAGCTGAAGCTTTCTTT
NA NA TRBJ2-5 TRBV7-8 CASSRRADTLQETQYF TGTGCCAGCAGTCGGCGTGCGGACACCCTCCAAGAGACCCAGTACTTC
few NA TRBJ1-3 TRBV2 CASRTGSSGDTIYF TGTGCCAGCAGGACAGGTTCCTCTGGAGACACCATATATTTT
NA NA TRBJ2-5 TRBV20-1 CSAQGSGWETQYF TGCAGTGCCCAGGGGAGTGGATGGGAGACCCAGTACTTC
many TRBD1 TRBJ2-1 TRBV28 CASSLSGQGSNEQFF TGTGCCAGCAGTTTAAGCGGACAGGGTTCCAATGAGCAGTTCTTC
few NA TRBJ2-6 TRBV24-1 CATSDRANVLTF TGTGCCACCAGTGACAGGGCCAACGTCCTGACTTTC
many TRBD1 TRBJ2-7 TRBV5-1 CASSSPTGIAYEQYF TGCGCCAGCAGCAGTCCGACAGGGATCGCTTACGAGCAGTACTTC